This T cell receptor beta chain is from a study of tumor-infiltrating lymphocytes in oesophageal squamous cell carcinoma. In the case of this clonotype: One end of the junction fails to match germline, which may point to a read error.

In TCRdb, the PCR reads were re-called with MiXCR into one record per CDR3 protein. There are some 9,800 distinct CDR3 sequences in the sample; roughly 63% occur only once, and about 26% lies in the top ten. This CDR3 region has 20 residues. In germline, CDR1 is SGHVS, CDR2 FNYEAQ. The material sequenced was esophageal tumor tissue. The J gene is TRBJ2-1, the V gene TRBV7-6; 10 bases are a match to TRBD2. The receptor was isolated from a female donor with esophageal squamous cell carcinoma. DNA for the CDR3: TGTGCTAGCAGCAACACAATGACTAGCGGGCCCCTAAGCTCCTACAATGAGCAGTTCTTC. Its protein product is CASSNTMTSGPLSSYNEQFF.